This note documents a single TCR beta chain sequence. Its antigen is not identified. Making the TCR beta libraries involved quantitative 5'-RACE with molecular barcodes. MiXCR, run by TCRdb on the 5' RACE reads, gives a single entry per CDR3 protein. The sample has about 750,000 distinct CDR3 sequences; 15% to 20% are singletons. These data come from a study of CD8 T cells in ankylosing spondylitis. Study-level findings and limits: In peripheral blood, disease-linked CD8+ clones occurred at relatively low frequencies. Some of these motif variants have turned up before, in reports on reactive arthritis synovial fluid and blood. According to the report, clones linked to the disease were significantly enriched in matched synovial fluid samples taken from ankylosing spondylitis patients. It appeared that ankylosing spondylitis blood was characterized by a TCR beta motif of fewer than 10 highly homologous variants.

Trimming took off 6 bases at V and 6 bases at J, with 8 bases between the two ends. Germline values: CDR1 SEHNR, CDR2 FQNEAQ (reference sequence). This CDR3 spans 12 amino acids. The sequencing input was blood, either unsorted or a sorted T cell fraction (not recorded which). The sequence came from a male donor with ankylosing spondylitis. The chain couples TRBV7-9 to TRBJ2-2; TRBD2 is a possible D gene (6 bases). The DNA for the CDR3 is TGTGCCAGCAGTCGGGAGTCCGGGGAGCTGTTTTTT. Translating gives CASSRESGELFF.